A selection of T cell receptor beta chains follows, all from one sample in a study of T-cell memory formation after mild COVID-19. TCRdb analysed the 5' RACE reads with MiXCR anew, one entry per CDR3 protein. In the table there are roughly 310,000 distinct CDR3 sequences, about a sixth of which are singletons. The sequenced sample was PBMCs or a T cell subset sorted from them (not recorded which). These receptors were collected from a man aged 18 to 30 who had mild COVID-19 (a few samples of this study predate the infection). Cell type and time point are not known. CDR3s include the opening cysteine and the closing phenylalanine or tryptophan.

J | V | CDR3
TRBJ2-7 | TRBV5-1 | CASSLVATSSYEQYF
TRBJ1-1 | TRBV27 | CASSLGTGFLNTEAFF
TRBJ2-5 | TRBV10-3 | CAISIRGLAGGPETQYF
TRBJ1-2 | TRBV4-3 | CASSQESWGGYTF
TRBJ2-3 | TRBV7-9 | CASSPRERGGPNTQYF
TRBJ2-7 | TRBV28 | CASSHSDRNYEQYF
TRBJ1-3 | TRBV4-1 | CASSPAGGRSRDTIYF
TRBJ2-1 | TRBV5-1 | CASSLGLAGANHEQFF
TRBJ2-3 | TRBV29-1 | CSVVGATLASTDTQYF
TRBJ2-3 | TRBV4-3 | CASSQDRGQADTQYF
TRBJ2-5 | TRBV28 | CASSLGGQGILETQYF
TRBJ2-5 | TRBV5-6 | CASSSRGQGNQETQYF
TRBJ2-3 | TRBV29-1 | CSLVSAFGTDTQYF
TRBJ1-6 | TRBV6-5 | CASSYSGRGSYNSPLHF
TRBJ1-6 | TRBV7-9 | CASRPGIVNSPLHF
TRBJ1-5 | TRBV18 | CASSPALVNQPQHF
TRBJ2-7 | TRBV7-6 | CASWGPGGEQYF
TRBJ2-1 | TRBV7-9 | CASSLVGQDNEQFF
TRBJ2-2 | TRBV30 | CAWNRGGGELFF
TRBJ2-4 | TRBV11-2 | CASSNPRQGNIQYF
TRBJ2-3 | TRBV9 | CASSVAGSGGWGTDTQYF
TRBJ2-1 | TRBV5-1 | CASGGMTGLRNEQFF
TRBJ2-2 | TRBV5-1 | CASSFEGRDTGELFF
TRBJ2-3 | TRBV7-3 | CASSSGTSGAITQYF
TRBJ2-2 | TRBV12-3/TRBV12-4 | CASTERLAVTGELFF
TRBJ2-3 | TRBV27 | CATRGALDTQYF
TRBJ2-3 | TRBV5-1 | CASSLEGRGGDTQYF